The 20 T cell receptor beta chains reported below all come from one sample, sequenced in a study of blood T cell repertoires in COVID-19. This table comes from immunoSEQ multiplex PCR, and its TCRdb copy is limited to in-frame clones, with some not included. Of about 190,000 clones in the sample, around four fifths were seen once. Sample: peripheral blood. The receptors shown here come from a human donor in a cohort sampled during active COVID-19.

The chain couples TRBV5-1 to TRBJ2-2; possibly TRBD1 for D (6 bases). The CDR3 runs to 15 residues. The V and J ends lost 0 bases and 2 bases respectively, with 8 bases between them. Germline V CDR1 and CDR2: SGHRS, YFSETQ. CDR3 nucleotides: TGCGCCAGCAGCTTGGAACAGGGAAACACCGGGGAGCTGTTTTTT. The encoded protein is CASSLEQGNTGELFF.

This chain connects TRBV28 to TRBJ2-3, with D unresolved. Trimming took off 6 bases at V and 2 bases at J, with 6 bases between the two ends. CDR1 and CDR2 (germline): MDHEN, SYDVKM. The CDR3 length is 12 residues. CDR3 nucleotide sequence: TGTGCCAGCAGCCCATTCACAGATACGCAGTATTTT. As protein: CASSPFTDTQYF.

The CDR3 coding sequence is TGTGCCAGCAGTTATACCACAGGGTCTGATGAAAAACTGTTTTTT. Translated, it gives CASSYTTGSDEKLFF. This chain uses TRBV5-6 with TRBJ1-4; perhaps TRBD1 as D (6 bases). V lost 5 bases, J lost 6 bases, and 17 bases lay in between. CDR1 is SGHDT, CDR2 YYEEEE, per germline. The CDR3 contains 15 residues.

The gene calls are TRBV28 and TRBJ1-6, with TRBD1 as a possible D gene (6 bases). Germline lookup yields CDR1 MDHEN and CDR2 SYDVKM. Trimming pared 5 bases from V and 2 bases from J, leaving 16 bases between. The CDR3 sequence is 17 residues long. CDR3 loop: CASSTDRRGAYNSPLHF. The DNA for the CDR3 is TGTGCCAGCAGTACGGACAGAAGGGGCGCCTATAATTCACCCCTCCACTTT.

This chain joins TRBV5-4 and TRBJ2-7; D perhaps matches TRBD1 (6 bases). This CDR3 region has 13 residues. Between the trimmed V and J ends, which lost 4 bases and 7 bases, there was a span of 15 bases. The germline V gene encodes CDR1 SGHNT and CDR2 YYREEE (reference sequence). The CDR3, as DNA: TGTGCCAGCAGCCGGGACACGGTTGGGGAGCAGTACTTC. It specifies CASSRDTVGEQYF.

The chain employs TRBV3-1 (or the pseudogene TRBV3-2) and TRBJ1-4; no clear D. The ends were cut back, 2 bases at V and 5 bases at J, with 9 bases in the middle. CDR1 is LGHDT and CDR2 is YNNKEL in the germline V gene (reference sequence). CDR3 length: 14 amino acids. In DNA, the CDR3 is TGTGCCAGCAGCCAAAGACTCGCAAATGAAAAACTGTTTTTT. As protein: CASSQRLANEKLFF.

The chain is built from TRBV10-1 and TRBJ2-5; D gene uncertain. The CDR3 loop spans 14 amino acids. From germline, CDR1 is WNHNN and CDR2 SYGVQD (reference sequence). V lost 0 bases, J lost 3 bases, and 8 bases lay in between. The CDR3 bases are TGCGCCAGCAGTGAGTCGTTGTACAAAGAGACCCAGTACTTC. It is translated as CASSESLYKETQYF.

The count of this clone is one. The chain joins TRBV27 to TRBJ2-2, with a possible D match to TRBD2 (5 bases). Trimming cost V 8 bases and J 1 base, with 14 bases left between them. The germline V gene encodes CDR1 MNHEY and CDR2 SMNVEV (reference sequence). There are 15 residues in the CDR3. Here the CDR3 reads CASGRLAVNTGELFF. CDR3 DNA sequence: TGTGCCAGCGGTCGGCTAGCAGTGAACACCGGGGAGCTGTTTTTT.

This sequence joins TRBV18 and TRBJ2-3; D might be TRBD2 (6 bases). The germline V gene has CDR1 KGHSH and CDR2 LQKENI. V gave up 6 bases and J gave up 6 bases, with 10 bases separating them. This CDR3 is 12 amino acids long. Written as DNA, the CDR3 is TGTGCCAGCTCGGACTATGGGGATACGCAGTATTTT. Protein sequence: CASSDYGDTQYF.

This clone was observed a handful of times. The chain is built from TRBV6-6 and TRBJ1-6, with 11 positions matching TRBD1. The trim removed 8 bases at V and 8 bases at J, leaving 8 bases unmatched. This CDR3 region has 15 residues. CDR1 MNHNY and CDR2 SVGAGI come from the germline V gene (reference sequence). CDR3 in DNA: TGTGCCAGCGCCCTGGGACAGGGGGAACATTCACCCCTCCACTTT. Encoded protein: CASALGQGEHSPLHF.

This chain uses TRBV6-5 with TRBJ2-5; D gene unclear. The germline gives CDR1 MNHEY, CDR2 SVGAGI. V was pared by 0 bases and J by 2 bases, with 10 bases between. The CDR3 contains 15 residues. The CDR3 DNA reads TGTGCCAGCAGTTACTCGATGGCAGAACAAGAGACCCAGTACTTC. Translation gives CASSYSMAEQETQYF.

The J gene is TRBJ1-2, the V gene TRBV7-8; D is perhaps TRBD1 (5 bases). CDR3 length equals 13 residues. Trimming removed 5 bases at V and 1 base at J, with 8 bases between. CDR1 is SGHVS, CDR2 FQNEAQ, per germline. This CDR3 is CASSGGLNYGYTF. CDR3 DNA: TGTGCCAGCAGCGGGGGACTTAACTATGGCTACACCTTC.

J is TRBJ2-2 and V is TRBV11-3, with a tentative D call TRBD1 (6 bases). V dropped 5 bases and J dropped 6 bases, with 13 bases sitting between them. Germline CDR1 and CDR2: SGHNT and YENEEA. CDR3 length: 14 residues. Written as DNA, the CDR3 is TGTGCCAGCAGCCCCCTGACAGGCCCCGGGGAGCTGTTTTTT. It codes for CASSPLTGPGELFF.

In DNA form, the CDR3 reads TGTGCCAGCAGTCCGAACTGGGGAGGAGAGACCCAGTACTTC. Translating gives CASSPNWGGETQYF. V and J are TRBV27 and TRBJ2-5, with D maybe TRBD2 (6 bases). Germline V gene sequence: CDR1 MNHEY, CDR2 SMNVEV (reference sequence). Trimming took 5 bases from V and 4 from J, leaving 14 bases between them. The CDR3 is made up of 14 amino acids.

The genes are TRBV19 and TRBJ1-5; D gene uncertain. V was trimmed by 10 bases and J by 6 bases, leaving 22 bases between them. Germline lookup yields CDR1 LNHDA and CDR2 SQIVND (reference sequence). The CDR3 is 15 residues long. The CDR3 protein is CATRAGVKIRQPQHF. The CDR3 DNA reads as TGTGCCACCCGGGCGGGAGTAAAAATTCGTCAGCCCCAGCATTTT.

CDR3 protein: CASTRVRRDETQYF. The CDR3 DNA sequence: TGTGCCAGCACCAGAGTCAGGAGGGATGAGACCCAGTACTTC. This rearrangement joins TRBV6-5 to TRBJ2-5, with a possible D match to TRBD2 (6 bases). The V and J ends lost 7 bases and 5 bases respectively, with 17 bases between them. Per germline, CDR1 MNHEY and CDR2 SVGAGI. This CDR3 spans 14 amino acids.

In this sample, this clone turned up once. The genes are TRBV5-8 and TRBJ2-7; possibly TRBD1 for D (5 bases). The ends were cut back, 0 bases at V and 7 bases at J, with 5 bases in the middle. The germline CDR1 and CDR2 sequences are SGHTS and YDEGEE. The CDR3 totals 11 residues. The CDR3 reads CASSLAGEQYV. DNA of the CDR3: TGTGCCAGCAGCTTGGCAGGGGAGCAGTACGTC.

As concerns this clone: This specimen includes other DNA sequences encoding the same CDR3. V gene TRBV5-1 combines with J gene TRBJ1-2; D unclear. The CDR3 extends over 13 amino acids. CDR1 SGHRS and CDR2 YFSETQ come from the germline V gene. V was clipped by 1 base and J by 0 bases, with 4 bases between them. The CDR3 here is CASSLSANYGYTF. For the CDR3, the DNA is TGCGCCAGCAGCTTGTCGGCTAACTATGGCTACACCTTC. Using reference TRBV5-1 and TRBJ1-2 for the parts outside the CDR3, the full variable domain is KAGVTQTPRYLIKTRGQQVTLSCSPISGHRSVSWYQQTPGQGLQFLFEYFSETQRNKGNFPGRFSGRQFSNSRSEMNVSTLELGDSALYLCASSLSANYGYTFGSGTRLTVV.

The chain carries TRBV6-5 and TRBJ2-1; 9 bases align to TRBD2. There are 16 residues in the CDR3. Germline V gene sequence: CDR1 MNHEY, CDR2 SVGAGI. Trimming cost V 0 bases and J 9 bases; bases outside gene matches: 9. Here the CDR3 reads CASSYSGGGAGGEQFF. Written as DNA, the CDR3 is TGTGCCAGCAGTTACTCGGGCGGGGGGGCCGGTGGTGAGCAGTTCTTC.

This rearrangement joins TRBV24-1 to TRBJ1-2; 7 nucleotides line up with TRBD1. CDR1 is KGHDR, CDR2 SFDVKD, per germline. The CDR3 spans 13 residues. V gave up 5 bases and J gave up 4 bases; unmatched junction bases: 3. The CDR3 DNA follows: TGTGCCACCAGTGTGGCAGGGGGCTATGGCTACACCTTC. This translates into CATSVAGGYGYTF.